The following is a T cell receptor beta chain sequence with its context. Its antigen target is currently unknown. Per-base qualities were not stored, and no clone one base away is much larger. To prepare the library, RT-PCR was applied. Sequencing used a NextSeq 550. TCRdb passed the public sequencing reads through fastp at Q25 and MiXCR, retaining productive beta sequences. Here each entry gathers all rows of one CDR3 protein and keeps the most common genes and DNA. This sample gives hundreds of thousands of distinct CDR3 sequences in total; roughly 17% of them show up just once. Over 6% of the sample rests with the top ten. This record comes from a study of patients and donors after allogeneic stem cell transplantation (TCRdb year 2020). CDR1 and CDR2 are drawn from the germline V gene (reference sequence): DFQATT, SNEGSKA. V is reduced by 6 bases and J by 3 bases, leaving a spacing of 9 bases between them. Including cysteine and phenylalanine, the CDR3 has 11 amino acids. Left in the record is the CDR3 DNA by itself, 33 bases read in frame from the first base.

Here the chain combines TRBV20-1 and TRBJ2-7, with TRBD1 tentatively as D gene (5 bases match). The TCR comes from a human donor who was either an allogeneic HSCT recipient or a stem cell or donor lymphocyte infusion donor (not recorded which). It is not recorded whose cells these are; they may come from a transplant donor. Source material: blood, either unsorted or a sorted T cell fraction (not recorded which). This receptor carries the CDR3 CSAKTDYEQYF. In nucleotides, the sequence is TGCAGTGCAAAGACAGACTACGAGCAGTACTTC.